Below, 30 T cell receptor beta chains from the same sample are listed, as sequenced in a study of CD8 T cells in ankylosing spondylitis. These receptors' antigens are unknown. Each CDR3 protein gets one entry after TCRdb re-called the 5' RACE reads with MiXCR. The table shows fewer than 250,000 distinct CDR3 sequences, with about 16% occurring only once. The study, taken as a whole, reports: Blood from ankylosing spondylitis patients appeared to carry a characteristic roughly 8-variant TCR beta motif.

The sequencing sample was made of blood, either unsorted or a sorted T cell fraction (not recorded which). The source of these receptors is a male donor with ankylosing spondylitis.

CDR3 in amino acids: CASSPGASDTQYF. The DNA of the CDR3 is TGTGCCAGCAGTCCCGGGGCCTCGGATACGCAGTATTTT. The chain carries TRBV7-3 and TRBJ2-3, with D perhaps TRBD1 or TRBD2 (5 bases each). The ends were cut back, 6 bases at V and 6 bases at J, with 13 bases in the middle. The CDR3 totals 13 residues. Looked up from germline, CDR1 is SGHTA and CDR2 is FQGTGA.

The chain combines TRBV28 with TRBJ1-2; 9 bases map to TRBD1. V was pared by 8 bases and J by 3 bases, with 25 bases of the junction left unmatched. The CDR3 covers 20 residues. Germline CDR1 is MDHEN and CDR2 is SYDVKM. DNA of the CDR3: TGTGCCAGCCTTCCTTTAGTGACCCGACAGGGGGATGAGATGGACTATGGCTACACCTTC. Translating gives CASLPLVTRQGDEMDYGYTF.

This clonotype was observed a handful of times. The rearrangement links TRBV20-1 to TRBJ2-7; 10 positions match TRBD2. This CDR3 is 15 amino acids long. With 0 bases clipped from V and 3 bases from J, the junction kept 5 bases outside the gene matches. CDR1 and CDR2 from the germline V gene are DFQATT and SNEGSKA (reference sequence). As DNA, the CDR3 is TGCAGTGCTAGAGAGCCTAGCGGGGGCCTCTACGAGCAGTACTTC. Translating gives CSAREPSGGLYEQYF.

At least ten counts were recorded for this clonotype. This sequence joins TRBV20-1 and TRBJ1-2; possible D gene TRBD1, 5 bases. V dropped 4 bases and J dropped 2 bases, with 8 bases sitting between them. The germline V gene has CDR1 DFQATT and CDR2 SNEGSKA (reference sequence). This CDR3 comprises 12 residues. CDR3 residues: CSAKGMNYGYTF. Here the CDR3 DNA reads TGCAGTGCTAAGGGGATGAACTATGGCTACACCTTC.

The table lists this clonotype with a few counts. The chain has TRBV20-1 and TRBJ2-2, with TRBD2 as a possible D gene (6 bases). CDR1 is DFQATT, CDR2 SNEGSKA, per germline (reference sequence). The CDR3 is 14 residues long. V lost 2 bases, J lost 7 bases, and 14 bases lay in between. In nucleotides, the CDR3 is TGCAGTGCTAGAAGGTCGTGGGGGGACGGGGAGCTGTTTTTT. It is translated as CSARRSWGDGELFF.

In this sample, this clonotype turned up a few times. The V and J genes are TRBV7-9 and TRBJ2-2; D is perhaps TRBD2 (6 bases). Germline CDR1 SEHNR, CDR2 FQNEAQ (reference sequence). CDR3 length: 16 residues. Trimming took off 4 bases at V and 3 bases at J, with 15 bases between the two ends. This CDR3 is CASSSETGVYTGELFF. For the CDR3, the DNA is TGTGCCAGCAGCTCGGAGACGGGAGTGTACACCGGGGAGCTGTTTTTT.

The chain is built from TRBV9 and TRBJ2-2; D perhaps matches TRBD2 (6 bases). CDR3 size: 14 residues. V lost 5 bases and J 6 bases, leaving 14 bases between the germline ends. In germline, CDR1 is SGDLS, CDR2 YYNGEE. The CDR3, as DNA: TGTGCCAGCAGAGGCTTGGGGGACTCCGGGGAGCTGTTTTTT. It is translated as CASRGLGDSGELFF.

This clonotype occurred a few times. V usage is TRBV5-1 and J usage is TRBJ1-3; D not resolved. CDR1 and CDR2 (germline): SGHRS, YFSETQ. Trimming removed 0 bases at V and 0 bases at J, with 7 bases between. This CDR3 contains 15 residues. CDR3 sequence: CASSLDESSGNTIYF. The CDR3 DNA sequence: TGCGCCAGCAGCTTGGACGAGAGCTCTGGAAACACCATATATTTT.

This clonotype has more than one count but fewer than ten. The chain joins TRBV29-1 to TRBJ2-7; TRBD2 is a possible D gene (6 bases). Trimming shortened V by 4 bases and J by 1 base, and 11 bases separated the two germline ends. The CDR3 is 13 amino acids. Germline V lookup: CDR1 SQVTM, CDR2 ANQGSEA. The CDR3 DNA reads as TGCAGCGTTGTTGGGGCGGGATCCTACGAGCAGTACTTC. It specifies CSVVGAGSYEQYF.

This clonotype was counted only a few times. The CDR3 spells CASSPRDANTGELFF. CDR3 DNA sequence: TGTGCCAGCAGCCCCCGGGACGCGAACACCGGGGAGCTGTTTTTT. The gene calls are TRBV7-2 and TRBJ2-2; D may correspond to TRBD1 or TRBD2 (5 bases each). Trimming removed 5 bases at V and 0 bases at J, with 10 bases between. Germline V lookup: CDR1 SGHTA, CDR2 FQGNSA. The CDR3 runs to 15 residues.

This clonotype was picked up a small number of times. The chain joins TRBV27 to TRBJ2-7; TRBD1 might be the D (6 bases). Trimming pared 4 bases from V and 5 bases from J, leaving 18 bases between. Germline lookup yields CDR1 MNHEY and CDR2 SMNVEV (reference sequence). The CDR3 has 15 amino acids. The CDR3 reads CASSSRQAASHEQYF. In nucleotides, the CDR3 is TGTGCCAGCAGTTCCCGACAGGCCGCTAGCCACGAGCAGTACTTC.

This clonotype turned up a few times. This sequence joins TRBV7-9 and TRBJ2-3, with TRBD2 matching over 10 bases. Germline assignment: CDR1 SEHNR and CDR2 FQNEAQ (reference sequence). V gave up 5 bases and J gave up 4 bases; unmatched junction bases: 9. The length of the CDR3 is 16 residues. CDR3 residues: CASSSPKREGPDTQYF. CDR3 coding DNA: TGTGCCAGCAGCAGTCCGAAGCGGGAGGGGCCAGATACGCAGTATTTT.

This clonotype was detected only a few times. Just one base apart from a much larger clone, this may be a read error. DNA of the CDR3: TGTGCCAGCAGTTTATCCCATGAGCAGTTCTTC. This encodes CASSLSHEQFF. The chain joins TRBV27 to TRBJ2-1; D is unresolved. This CDR3 has 11 amino acids. Trimming shortened V by 0 bases and J by 8 bases, and 2 bases separated the two germline ends. Germline V gives CDR1 MNHEY, CDR2 SMNVEV (reference sequence).

This clonotype was counted a few times. The J gene is TRBJ1-4, the V gene TRBV10-3; a weak D match, TRBD1 (5 bases). This CDR3 is built from 14 residues. V lost 2 bases and J 15 bases, leaving 19 bases between the germline ends. The germline V gene encodes CDR1 ENHRY and CDR2 SYGVKD. CDR3 amino acids: CAISERSGKGTVFF. CDR3 coding DNA: TGTGCCATCAGTGAGCGGTCAGGAAAAGGGACCGTGTTTTTT.

V usage is TRBV4-1 and J usage is TRBJ1-3, with a possible D match to TRBD1 (6 bases). There are 15 residues in the CDR3. In germline, CDR1 is MGHRA, CDR2 YSYEKL. V lost 1 base, J lost 1 base, and 8 bases lay in between. The CDR3 region is CASSQVQGSGNTIYF. CDR3 in DNA: TGCGCCAGCAGCCAAGTACAGGGATCTGGAAACACCATATATTTT.

J is TRBJ2-1 and V is TRBV3-1, with D perhaps matching TRBD1 (5 bases). Germline CDR1 LGHDT, CDR2 YNNKEL (reference sequence). The CDR3 runs to 13 residues. V lost 6 bases and J 3 bases, leaving 9 bases between the germline ends. The chain's CDR3 is CASSQQDYNEQFF. The CDR3 coding sequence is TGTGCCAGCAGTCAACAGGACTACAATGAGCAGTTCTTC.

The chain combines TRBV4-2 with TRBJ2-5, with 10 bases matching TRBD1. There are 17 residues in the CDR3. J lost 2 bases, V lost 3 bases, and 9 bases had no gene match. Looked up from germline, CDR1 is LGHNA and CDR2 is YNFKEQ. DNA for the CDR3: TGTGCCAGCAGCCACGGTGACAGGGGGCCCCGACAAGAGACCCAGTACTTC. It encodes CASSHGDRGPRQETQYF.

The V call is TRBV2, the J call TRBJ2-3; TRBD2 is a possible D gene (6 bases). The CDR3 length is 14 residues. Germline CDR1 reads SNHLY; CDR2 reads FYNNEI. V lost 6 bases and J 6 bases, leaving 16 bases between the germline ends. The chain's CDR3 is CASRVGGPVDTQYF. The CDR3 DNA sequence: TGTGCCAGCAGGGTCGGAGGGCCGGTGGATACGCAGTATTTT.

This clonotype was counted ten times or more. The rearrangement links TRBV7-9 to TRBJ2-7, with D maybe TRBD1 (5 bases). This CDR3 contains 15 residues. The V and J ends lost 1 base and 1 base respectively, with 11 bases between them. CDR1 SEHNR and CDR2 FQNEAQ come from the germline V gene (reference sequence). The CDR3 region is CASSLELAGSYEQYF. CDR3 bases: TGTGCCAGCAGCTTAGAGCTGGCAGGGTCCTACGAGCAGTACTTC.

V gene TRBV4-1 combines with J gene TRBJ2-7; 7 nucleotides align to TRBD1. This CDR3 comprises 15 residues. Germline-derived CDR1 and CDR2 are MGHRA and YSYEKL. The ends lost 4 bases at V and 2 bases at J; junction bases unmatched: 8. The CDR3 region has the DNA TGCGCCAGCAGCCCAGTACCGGGACAGACCTACGAGCAGTACTTC. The encoded protein is CASSPVPGQTYEQYF.

This clonotype was detected only a few times. This sequence joins TRBV9 and TRBJ2-5; D ambiguous. Germline loops: CDR1 SGDLS, CDR2 YYNGEE. The CDR3 contains 13 residues. V was cut by 3 bases and J by 5 bases, with 11 bases left in between. This CDR3 is CASSESYRETQYF. DNA of the CDR3: TGTGCCAGCAGCGAGTCTTATAGGGAGACCCAGTACTTC.

The V call is TRBV12-3 or TRBV12-4, the J call TRBJ2-1, with D perhaps matching TRBD1 (6 bases). CDR3 size: 15 residues. The V gene lost 7 bases and the J gene lost 6 bases, with 19 bases spanning the gap. CDR3 sequence: CASTTGTHNLNEQFF. CDR3 nucleotide sequence: TGTGCCAGCACCACCGGGACACACAACCTCAATGAGCAGTTCTTC.

The sample holds many counts of this clonotype. V usage is TRBV27 and J usage is TRBJ1-2; D is unresolved. Germline assignment: CDR1 MNHEY and CDR2 SMNVEV (reference sequence). V was clipped by 3 bases and J by 2 bases, with 13 bases between them. The CDR3 consists of 15 residues. In DNA, the CDR3 is TGTGCCAGCAGTTTTCTCCCGGGCTCAAACTATGGCTACACCTTC. This gives the protein CASSFLPGSNYGYTF.

There are a few counts of this clonotype. V gene TRBV10-2 combines with J gene TRBJ2-1, with D possibly being TRBD2 (7 bases). CDR1 and CDR2 from the germline V gene are WSHSY and SAAADI. The length of the CDR3 is 14 residues. V lost 8 bases and J lost 4, with 15 bases in between. CDR3 sequence reads: CASVARGGYNEQFF. In DNA form, the CDR3 reads TGCGCCAGCGTAGCTAGGGGGGGTTACAATGAGCAGTTCTTC.

The rearrangement links TRBV6-1 to TRBJ1-1; D ambiguous. Trimming took 8 bases from V and 3 from J, leaving 13 bases between them. Germline values: CDR1 MNHNS, CDR2 SASEGT. CDR3 length: 13 residues. CDR3 coding DNA: TGTGCCAGCTCCTCGACATCCCACACTGAAGCTTTCTTT. Translating gives CASSSTSHTEAFF.

This sequence joins TRBV10-3 and TRBJ2-7; 8 nucleotides align to TRBD1. The CDR3 extends over 13 amino acids. Germline CDR1 ENHRY, CDR2 SYGVKD. V lost 8 bases to trimming and J lost 5 bases; unmatched junction nucleotides: 8. CDR3: CAIGTGGVDEQYF. CDR3 nucleotide sequence: TGTGCCATCGGTACAGGGGGAGTCGACGAGCAGTACTTC.

The genes are TRBV27 and TRBJ2-1, with 8 bases matching TRBD2. CDR1 MNHEY and CDR2 SMNVEV come from the germline V gene (reference sequence). Trimming took 3 bases from V and 16 from J; bases not matched to a gene: 11. CDR3 length: 13 amino acids. The DNA for the CDR3 is TGTGCCAGCAGTTTCTCAGTGACTAGCGAAGGATTCTTC. Translation: CASSFSVTSEGFF.

The rearrangement uses TRBV10-3 and TRBJ2-1; 10 bases fit TRBD2. CDR3 length: 18 residues. The germline V gene encodes CDR1 ENHRY and CDR2 SYGVKD. J gave up 0 bases and V 3 bases, and 8 bases lay outside the gene matches. The CDR3 DNA is TGTGCCATCAGTGACCCTAGCGGGAGTGCAAGCTCCTACAATGAGCAGTTCTTC. It codes for CAISDPSGSASSYNEQFF.

The chain uses TRBV15 and TRBJ2-5; TRBD1 might be the D (6 bases). Per germline, CDR1 LNHNV and CDR2 YYDKDF (reference sequence). This CDR3 contains 14 residues. V was pared by 4 bases and J by 3 bases, with 12 bases between. DNA for the CDR3: TGTGCCACCAGCACCTACAGGACAGAAGAGACCCAGTACTTC. It yields the protein CATSTYRTEETQYF.

The table lists this clonotype with a few counts. This chain joins TRBV12-3 or TRBV12-4 and TRBJ1-2; D might be TRBD1 (5 bases). Trimming removed 5 bases from V and 8 bases from J, with 9 bases in between. The CDR3 length is 11 residues. The CDR3 reads CASSPGGGYTF. The CDR3 DNA follows: TGTGCCAGCAGTCCTGGGGGGGGCTACACCTTC.